This is a list of T cell receptor beta chains from one sample in a study of blood T cell repertoires in COVID-19. Method: immunoSEQ multiplex PCR; TCRdb's copy keeps in-frame clones and lacks some. Of 100,000 or so clones listed, approximately 80% are singletons. The specimen was peripheral blood. The receptors derive from a human donor in a cohort sampled during active COVID-19. Each CDR3 is given with its conserved first and last residue. Fields, in order: CDR3 protein, CDR3 DNA, J gene, CDR3 length, clone size, V gene, D gene. D genes are given only for firm matches. Not all rows give a size; the values are once, few, many and, for expanded clones, a class.

CASSSAGGETQYF	TGTGCCAGCAGCTCAGCGGGGGGGGAGACCCAGTACTTC	TRBJ2-5	13	-	TRBV5-4	TRBD2
CASSGGTVDTGELFF	TGTGCCAGCTCCGGCGGGACAGTCGACACCGGGGAGCTGTTTTTT	TRBJ2-2	15	-	TRBV18	-
CASSYRTGPSYEQYF	TGTGCCAGCAGTTACCGGACAGGGCCTTCCTACGAGCAGTACTTC	TRBJ2-7	15	-	TRBV6-2/TRBV6-3	TRBD1
CASSTPRGLVTEAFF	TGTGCCAGCAGCACCCCCAGGGGTTTGGTTACTGAAGCTTTCTTT	TRBJ1-1	15	-	TRBV7-7	-
CASSLGGSTEAFF	TGTGCCAGCAGCCTAGGAGGAAGCACTGAAGCTTTCTTT	TRBJ1-1	13	-	TRBV3-1/TRBV3-2	-
CASSLESVNTEAFF	TGTGCCAGCAGCTTGGAGTCAGTAAACACTGAAGCTTTCTTT	TRBJ1-1	14	-	TRBV5-6	-
CAWSSEQGSYEQYF	TGTGCCTGGAGTTCCGAACAGGGCTCCTACGAGCAGTACTTC	TRBJ2-7	14	-	TRBV30	-
CASSYLAAYEQYF	TGCGCCAGCAGCTATCTAGCGGCCTACGAGCAGTACTTC	TRBJ2-7	13	-	TRBV5-1	TRBD2
CASSWGRVGNQPQHF	TGTGCCAGCAGCTGGGGCCGCGTTGGCAATCAGCCCCAGCATTTT	TRBJ1-5	15	-	TRBV7-2	-
CASSMAGGAKNIQYF	TGTGCCAGTAGTATGGCGGGGGGAGCCAAAAACATTCAGTACTTC	TRBJ2-4	15	-	TRBV19	TRBD2
CASSQEREGYNEQFF	TGCGCCAGCAGCCAAGAGCGGGAGGGCTACAATGAGCAGTTCTTC	TRBJ2-1	15	-	TRBV4-1	TRBD2
CASSPGLAETQYF	TGTGCCAGCTCACCAGGACTAGCGGAGACCCAGTACTTC	TRBJ2-5	13	-	TRBV18	TRBD2
CASRGQGTRDSPLHF	TGTGCCAGCAGGGGGCAGGGTACTCGAGATTCACCCCTCCACTTT	TRBJ1-6	15	-	TRBV3-1/TRBV3-2	-
CASTLGPYREQYF	TGCGCCAGTACACTAGGGCCATACCGCGAGCAGTACTTC	TRBJ2-7	13	few	TRBV5-1	-
CSASGRGLETQYF	TGCAGTGCTAGTGGCAGGGGGCTGGAGACCCAGTACTTC	TRBJ2-5	13	-	TRBV20-1	TRBD1
CASSLKLYEQYF	TGTGCCAGCAGTCTGAAACTCTACGAGCAGTACTTC	TRBJ2-7	12	-	TRBV28	-
CASSIAGRGRNEQFF	TGTGCCAGCAGCATAGCGGGGCGAGGGCGAAATGAGCAGTTCTTC	TRBJ2-1	15	-	TRBV27	TRBD2
CASSRTGADSPLHF	TGTGCCAGCAGCCGGACAGGGGCGGATTCACCCCTCCACTTT	TRBJ1-6	14	-	TRBV27	TRBD1
CASSRSGTGSYEQYF	TGTGCCAGCAGCCGATCCGGGACAGGGTCCTACGAGCAGTACTTC	TRBJ2-7	15	-	TRBV6-6	TRBD1
CASSGGGTEAFF	TGCGCCAGCAGTGGGGGGGGTACTGAAGCTTTCTTT	TRBJ1-1	12	-	TRBV10-2	-
CASGQGGSYNSPLHF	TGTGCCAGTGGACAGGGGGGCTCCTATAATTCACCCCTCCACTTT	TRBJ1-6	15	once	TRBV19	TRBD1
CASSSGTSGGGEQFF	TGCGCCAGCAGTTCCGGGACTAGCGGGGGTGGTGAGCAGTTCTTC	TRBJ2-1	15	-	TRBV5-1	TRBD2